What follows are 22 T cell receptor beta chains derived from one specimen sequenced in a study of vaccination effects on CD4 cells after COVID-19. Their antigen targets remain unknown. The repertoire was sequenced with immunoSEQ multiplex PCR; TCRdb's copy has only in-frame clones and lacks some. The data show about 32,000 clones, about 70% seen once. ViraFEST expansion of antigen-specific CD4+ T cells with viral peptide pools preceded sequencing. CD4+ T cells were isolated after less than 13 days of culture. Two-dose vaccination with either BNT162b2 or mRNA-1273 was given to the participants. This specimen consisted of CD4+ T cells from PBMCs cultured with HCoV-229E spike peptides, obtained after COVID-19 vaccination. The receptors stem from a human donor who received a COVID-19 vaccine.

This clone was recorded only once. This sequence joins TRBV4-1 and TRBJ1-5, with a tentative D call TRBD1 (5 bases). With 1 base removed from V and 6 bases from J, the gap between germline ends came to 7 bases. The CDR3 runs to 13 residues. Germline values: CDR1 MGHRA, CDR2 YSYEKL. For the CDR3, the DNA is TGCGCCAGCAGCCAAGCAGGGATTCAGCCCCAGCATTTT. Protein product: CASSQAGIQPQHF.

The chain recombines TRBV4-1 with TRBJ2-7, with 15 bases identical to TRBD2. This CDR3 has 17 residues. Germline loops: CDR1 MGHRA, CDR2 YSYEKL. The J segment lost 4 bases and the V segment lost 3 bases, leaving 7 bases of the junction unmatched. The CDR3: CASSQDGLAGGKYEQYF. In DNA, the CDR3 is TGCGCCAGCAGCCAGGATGGACTAGCGGGAGGGAAGTACGAGCAGTACTTC.

CDR3 loop: CASSSGGSYNEQFF. The CDR3 DNA sequence: TGTGCCAGCTCTAGCGGGGGCTCCTACAATGAGCAGTTCTTC. The chain combines TRBV3-1 (or the pseudogene TRBV3-2) with TRBJ2-1, with 10 bases identical to TRBD2. The CDR3 is made up of 14 amino acids. Germline V gene sequence: CDR1 LGHDT, CDR2 YNNKEL (reference sequence). The trim removed 8 bases at V and 0 bases at J, leaving 1 base unmatched.

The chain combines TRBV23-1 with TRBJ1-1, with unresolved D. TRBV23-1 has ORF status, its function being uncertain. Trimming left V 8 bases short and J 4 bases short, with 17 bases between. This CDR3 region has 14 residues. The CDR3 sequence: CASSSTRVCTEAFF. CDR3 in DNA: TGCGCCAGCTCCTCAACCCGGGTTTGCACTGAAGCTTTCTTT.

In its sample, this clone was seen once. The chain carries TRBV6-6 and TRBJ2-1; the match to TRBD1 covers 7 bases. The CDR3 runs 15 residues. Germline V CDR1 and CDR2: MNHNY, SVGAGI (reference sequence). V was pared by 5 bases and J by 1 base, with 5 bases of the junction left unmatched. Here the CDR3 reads CASSNRQGSYNEQFF. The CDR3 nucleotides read TGTGCCAGCAGTAATAGACAGGGATCCTACAATGAGCAGTTCTTC.

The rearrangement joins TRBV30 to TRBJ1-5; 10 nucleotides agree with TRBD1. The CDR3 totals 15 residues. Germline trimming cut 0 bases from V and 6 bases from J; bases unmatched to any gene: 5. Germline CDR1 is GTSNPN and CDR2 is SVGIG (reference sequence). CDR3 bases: TGTGCCTGGAGTGTAGGGACAGGGGCGAGTCAGCCCCAGCATTTT. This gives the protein CAWSVGTGASQPQHF.

In DNA form, the CDR3 reads TGTGCCACGGACAGGGTTTTGGATACGCAGTATTTT. Translation: CATDRVLDTQYF. V usage is TRBV6-5 and J usage is TRBJ2-3; 8 bases align to TRBD1. J lost 6 bases, V lost 10 bases, and 6 bases had no gene match. CDR1 and CDR2 (germline): MNHEY, SVGAGI. The CDR3 length is 12 residues.

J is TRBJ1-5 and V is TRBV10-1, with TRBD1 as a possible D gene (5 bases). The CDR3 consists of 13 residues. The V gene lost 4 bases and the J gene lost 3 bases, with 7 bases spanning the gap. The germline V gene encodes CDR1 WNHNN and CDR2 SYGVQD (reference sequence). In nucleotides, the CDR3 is TGCGCCAGCAGTGGGGGCCCCAATCAGCCCCAGCATTTT. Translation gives CASSGGPNQPQHF.

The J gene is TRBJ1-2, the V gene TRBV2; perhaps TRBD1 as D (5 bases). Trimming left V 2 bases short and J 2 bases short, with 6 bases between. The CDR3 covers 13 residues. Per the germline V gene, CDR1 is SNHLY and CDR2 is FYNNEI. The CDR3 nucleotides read TGTGCCAGCAGTGAACAGGGAAACTATGGCTACACCTTC. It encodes CASSEQGNYGYTF. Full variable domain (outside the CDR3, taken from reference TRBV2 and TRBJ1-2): EPEVTQTPSHQVTQMGQEVILRCVPISNHLYFYWYRQILGQKVEFLVSFYNNEISEKSEIFDDQFSVERPDGSNFTLKIRSTKLEDSAMYFCASSEQGNYGYTFGSGTRLTVV.

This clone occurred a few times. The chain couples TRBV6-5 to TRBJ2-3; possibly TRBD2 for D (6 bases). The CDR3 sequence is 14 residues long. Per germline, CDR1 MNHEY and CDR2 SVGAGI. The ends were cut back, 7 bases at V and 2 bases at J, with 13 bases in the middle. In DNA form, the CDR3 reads TGTGCCAGCAAGACGGGACTTTTCACAGATACGCAGTATTTT. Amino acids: CASKTGLFTDTQYF.

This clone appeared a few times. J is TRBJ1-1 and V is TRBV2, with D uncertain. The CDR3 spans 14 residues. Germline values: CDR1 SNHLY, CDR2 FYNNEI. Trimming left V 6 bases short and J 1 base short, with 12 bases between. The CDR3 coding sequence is TGTGCCAGCAGGGGTAAGGCGAAGAACACTGAAGCTTTCTTT. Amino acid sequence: CASRGKAKNTEAFF. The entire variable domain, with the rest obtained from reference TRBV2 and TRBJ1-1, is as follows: EPEVTQTPSHQVTQMGQEVILRCVPISNHLYFYWYRQILGQKVEFLVSFYNNEISEKSEIFDDQFSVERPDGSNFTLKIRSTKLEDSAMYFCASRGKAKNTEAFFGQGTRLTVV.

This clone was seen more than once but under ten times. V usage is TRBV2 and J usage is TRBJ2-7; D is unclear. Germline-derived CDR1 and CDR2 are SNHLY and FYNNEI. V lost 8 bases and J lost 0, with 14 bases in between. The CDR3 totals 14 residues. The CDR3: CASVRRDNSYEQYF. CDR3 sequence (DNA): TGTGCCAGCGTTAGAAGAGACAACTCCTACGAGCAGTACTTC. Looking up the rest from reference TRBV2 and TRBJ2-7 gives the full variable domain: EPEVTQTPSHQVTQMGQEVILRCVPISNHLYFYWYRQILGQKVEFLVSFYNNEISEKSEIFDDQFSVERPDGSNFTLKIRSTKLEDSAMYFCASVRRDNSYEQYFGPGTRLTVT.

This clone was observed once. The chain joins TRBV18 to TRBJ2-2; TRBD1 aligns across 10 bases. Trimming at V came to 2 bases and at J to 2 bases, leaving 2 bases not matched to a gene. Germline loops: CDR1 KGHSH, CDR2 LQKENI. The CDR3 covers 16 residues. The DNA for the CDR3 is TGTGCCAGCTCACCAATGACAGGGGGCAACACCGGGGAGCTGTTTTTT. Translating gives CASSPMTGGNTGELFF.

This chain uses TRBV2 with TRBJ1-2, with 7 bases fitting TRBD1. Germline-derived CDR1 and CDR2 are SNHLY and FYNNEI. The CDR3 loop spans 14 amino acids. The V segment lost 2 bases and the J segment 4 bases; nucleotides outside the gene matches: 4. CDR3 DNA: TGTGCCAGCAGTGAATCACAGGGGACCTATGGCTACACCTTC. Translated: CASSESQGTYGYTF.

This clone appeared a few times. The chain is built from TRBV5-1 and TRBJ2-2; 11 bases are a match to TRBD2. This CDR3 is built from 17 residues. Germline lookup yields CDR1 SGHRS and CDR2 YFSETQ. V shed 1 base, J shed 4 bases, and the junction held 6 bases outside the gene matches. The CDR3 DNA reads TGCGCCAGCAGCTTGTTCACTAGCGGGAGTTTCACCGGGGAGCTGTTTTTT. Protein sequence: CASSLFTSGSFTGELFF.

The DNA of the CDR3 is TGTGCCAGCAGTTACAGGCCCCAAGAGACCCAGTACTTC. Encoded protein: CASSYRPQETQYF. This rearrangement joins TRBV6-2 or TRBV6-3 to TRBJ2-5; D remains ambiguous. The V end lost 2 bases, the J end lost 1 base, and 5 bases lay between the germline ends. Germline lookup yields CDR1 MNHEY and CDR2 SVGEGT. The CDR3 covers 13 residues.

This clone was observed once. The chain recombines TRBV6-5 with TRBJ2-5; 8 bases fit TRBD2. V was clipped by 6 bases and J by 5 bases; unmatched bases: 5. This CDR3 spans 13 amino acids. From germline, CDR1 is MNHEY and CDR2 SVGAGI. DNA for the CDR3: TGTGCCAGCAGCCGGACTAGCAGGGAGACCCAGTACTTC. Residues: CASSRTSRETQYF.

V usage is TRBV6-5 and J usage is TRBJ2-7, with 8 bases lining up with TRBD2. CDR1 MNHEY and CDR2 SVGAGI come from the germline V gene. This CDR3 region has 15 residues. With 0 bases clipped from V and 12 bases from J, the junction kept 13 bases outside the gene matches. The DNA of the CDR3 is TGTGCCAGCAGTTACTCGGTGTTAGCGGGAAGGAGTTTGTACTTC. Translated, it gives CASSYSVLAGRSLYF.

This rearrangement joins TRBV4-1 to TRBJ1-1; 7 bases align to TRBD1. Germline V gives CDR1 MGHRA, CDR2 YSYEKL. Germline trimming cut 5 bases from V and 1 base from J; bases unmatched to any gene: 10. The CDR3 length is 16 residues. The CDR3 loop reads CASSLSPRTGNTEAFF. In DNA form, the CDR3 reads TGCGCCAGCAGCTTAAGCCCCCGGACAGGGAACACTGAAGCTTTCTTT.

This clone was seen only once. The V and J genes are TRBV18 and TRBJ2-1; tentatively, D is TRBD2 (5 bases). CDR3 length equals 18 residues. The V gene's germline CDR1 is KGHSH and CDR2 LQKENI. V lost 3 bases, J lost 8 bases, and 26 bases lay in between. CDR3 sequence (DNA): TGTGCCAGCTCACCGTCCAGCGGCGATTCCTCGGGCCATTATGAGCAGTTCTTC. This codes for CASSPSSGDSSGHYEQFF.

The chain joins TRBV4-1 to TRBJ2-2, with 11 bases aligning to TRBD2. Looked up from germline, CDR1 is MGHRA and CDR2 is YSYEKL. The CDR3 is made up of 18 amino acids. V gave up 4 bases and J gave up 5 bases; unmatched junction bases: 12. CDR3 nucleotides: TGCGCCAGCAGCCGAAAGGGTAGCGGGAGGGCAAGGACCGGGGAGCTGTTTTTT. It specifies CASSRKGSGRARTGELFF.

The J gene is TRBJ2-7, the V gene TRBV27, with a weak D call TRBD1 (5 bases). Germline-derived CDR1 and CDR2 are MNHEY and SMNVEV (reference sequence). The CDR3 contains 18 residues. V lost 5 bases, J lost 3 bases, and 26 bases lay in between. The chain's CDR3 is CASSPKLPDSRLLYEQYF. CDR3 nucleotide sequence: TGTGCCAGCAGTCCGAAATTACCCGACAGTCGCCTGCTCTACGAGCAGTACTTC.